These 11 T cell receptor delta chains were sequenced from one sample in a study of Vδ1+ human thymocytes. Antigens of these TCRs are unknown. Overall study findings and caveats: Thymic TRG and TRD repertoires appeared highly polyclonal.

RNA was extracted from the cells and then reverse transcribed. Multiplex PCR used pooled V-gene forward primers and a constant-region reverse primer to amplify CDR3s. TCRdb ran CATT on the multiplex PCR reads. The sample contains roughly 25,000 delta-chain clones, around 32% of which appear only once. Sequenced input: Vdelta1+ gamma-delta thymocytes from the thymus. Stated subset: FACS-sorted CD3+ TCRalphabeta- TCRVdelta1+ TCRVdelta2- thymocytes. Receptor source: a boy under two years old who had congenital heart surgery.

Worth noting for this clone: This likely came from a read error, as a far larger clone is one base away. The V and J genes are TRDV2 and TRDJ2; D remains unclear. CDR1 and CDR2 (germline): GEAIGNYY, EKD. The CDR3 extends over 16 amino acids. CDR3 in DNA: TGTGCCTGGGTTCTCGCCTATAAACTTTTGACAGTACAACTCTTCTTT. Translated: CAWVLAYKLLTVQLFF.

In its sample, this clone is medium-sized (0.01 to 0.1%). This chain connects TRDV1 to TRDJ1; 8 bases map to TRDD3. V trimming: 0 bases; J trimming: 3 bases; junction bases outside the gene matches: 27. The germline CDR1 and CDR2 sequences are TSWWSYY and QGS. The CDR3 has 23 amino acids. CDR3 in amino acids: CALGELRSYLQYWGSPLADKLIF. The CDR3 nucleotides read TGTGCTCTTGGGGAACTACGGTCCTACCTTCAGTACTGGGGGTCTCCCCTGGCCGATAAACTCATCTTT.

This clone was recorded a few times. Other DNA sequences in the sample encode the same CDR3. The rearrangement uses TRDV1 and TRDJ1; D is unclear. Germline CDR1 TSWWSYY, CDR2 QGS. V lost 0 bases to trimming and J lost 0 bases, with 14 bases between them. This CDR3 is built from 17 residues. The CDR3 DNA sequence: TGTGCTCTTGGGGAACTAATGCCCCATCCCTACACCGATAAACTCATCTTT. This encodes CALGELMPHPYTDKLIF.

The chain joins TRDV1 to TRDJ1; tentative D call: TRDD2 (5 bases). Germline-derived CDR1 and CDR2 are TSWWSYY and QGS. This CDR3 spans 24 amino acids. The ends were cut back, 0 bases at V and 1 base at J, with 36 bases in the middle. The DNA for the CDR3 is TGTGCTCTTGGGGAACTCCGGCCCTTCTCGGTACTGCAGGGACTCCCTTCAGGCACCGATAAACTCATCTTT. This gives the protein CALGELRPFSVLQGLPSGTDKLIF.

The gene calls are TRDV1 and TRDJ1, with TRDD3 matching 12 bases. The CDR3 runs to 26 residues. The germline V gene has CDR1 TSWWSYY and CDR2 QGS. V lost 1 base, J lost 0 bases, and 30 bases stayed unmatched. The CDR3 is CALGEPRPSSIEPSGGYGAYTDKLIF. In nucleotides, the CDR3 is TGTGCTCTTGGGGAACCCCGGCCTTCCTCGATAGAGCCCTCTGGGGGATACGGGGCGTACACCGATAAACTCATCTTT.

Note on this clone: Other DNA variants within this sample encode the same CDR3. J is TRDJ1 and V is TRDV1; 12 nucleotides line up with TRDD3. This CDR3 is 22 amino acids long. V was pared by 1 base and J by 2 bases, with 20 bases of the junction left unmatched. Germline lookup yields CDR1 TSWWSYY and CDR2 QGS. CDR3 coding DNA: TGTGCTCTTGGGGAACCATTCCTACGAGTACTGGGGGATACCTTTAGGACCGATAAACTCATCTTT. It is translated as CALGEPFLRVLGDTFRTDKLIF.

The chain couples TRDV1 to TRDJ1; 10 nucleotides agree with TRDD3. V was pared by 0 bases and J by 1 base, with 23 bases of the junction left unmatched. This CDR3 comprises 23 residues. CDR1 is TSWWSYY, CDR2 QGS, per germline. The CDR3 DNA follows: TGTGCTCTTGGGGAACTAGCTCATCGGGGGGGATACGTTTACCCTTGGGGCACCGATAAACTCATCTTT. Translating it yields CALGELAHRGGYVYPWGTDKLIF.

This clone is categorized as medium-sized. V usage is TRDV2 and J usage is TRDJ1, with 8 bases identical to TRDD3. J lost 4 bases, V lost 4 bases, and 7 bases had no gene match. This CDR3 comprises 14 residues. Germline assignment: CDR1 GEAIGNYY and CDR2 EKD. As DNA, the CDR3 is TGTGCCTGTGAGTGGTGGGGGATGGGCGATAAACTCATCTTT. Its translation is CACEWWGMGDKLIF.

The chain employs TRDV1 and TRDJ1, with a weak D call TRDD3 (6 bases). Trimming left V 2 bases short and J 1 base short, with 29 bases between. The CDR3 runs to 21 residues. The germline CDR1 and CDR2 sequences are TSWWSYY and QGS. CDR3 amino acids: CALGEFFEGTLRGERTDKLIF. CDR3 DNA: TGTGCTCTTGGGGAATTCTTCGAGGGGACACTTAGGGGGGAGCGCACCGATAAACTCATCTTT.

The table lists this clone with a few counts. J is TRDJ1 and V is TRDV1; D is ambiguous. In germline, CDR1 is TSWWSYY, CDR2 QGS. The CDR3 totals 14 residues. Deletions cut 2 bases from V and 10 bases from J, with 17 bases between. DNA for the CDR3: TGTGCTCTTGGGGAAATTTTCTTGCCCCGGGGACTCATCTTT. Translation gives CALGEIFLPRGLIF.

As to this clone: The junction differs from germline at one of its ends, possibly a read error. J is TRDJ1 and V is TRDV1; 12 bases match TRDD3. The CDR3 consists of 24 residues. Looked up from germline, CDR1 is TSWWSYY and CDR2 is QGS. CDR3 residues: CALGEIGRGPSPWGIRRPGRELIF. The CDR3 bases are TGTGCTCTTGGGGAAATAGGTAGGGGTCCTTCGCCCTGGGGGATACGCAGGCCGGGAAGGGAACTCATCTTC.